These 11 T cell receptor beta chains originate from one sample sequenced in a study of blood T cells in healthy people across ages (dated by TCRdb to between 2014 and 2017). Receptors were amplified or captured by 5' RACE. Sequencing relied on an Illumina HiSeq 2500. A second PCR of roughly 6 to 11 cycles was run with a J-beta primer mix and a sample-barcoded 5' primer. Using fastp at Q25 and MiXCR, TCRdb reprocessed the public reads and kept productive beta chains. Every distinct CDR3 protein forms one entry, paired with its most common genes and DNA. The sample table contains fewer than 800,000 distinct CDR3 sequences; only one count was recorded for around 32% of them. The ten largest clones add up to just over 15% of the sample. Sequencing was done on a sample of blood. The receptors shown here come from a woman at least 80 years old in good health. Donor details come from another sample of the same person, matched by shared clones.

This chain links TRBV30 with TRBJ1-6, with 10 nucleotides matching TRBD1. Trimming removed 2 bases from V and 2 bases from J; junction bases left unmatched: 6. The germline V gene encodes CDR1 GTSNPN and CDR2 SVGIG (reference sequence). The CDR3 contains 17 residues. CDR3 nucleotides: TGTGCCTGGAGTCGGGACAGGGGACACCCCTATAATTCACCCCTCCACTTT. Amino acids: CAWSRDRGHPYNSPLHF.

The V gene is TRBV4-1, the J gene TRBJ2-2; tentative D call: TRBD1 (6 bases). The V gene lost 0 bases and the J gene lost 5 bases, with 7 bases spanning the gap. This CDR3 contains 14 residues. The germline V gene encodes CDR1 MGHRA and CDR2 YSYEKL. The CDR3 sequence is CASSQDQGTGELFF. Written as DNA, the CDR3 is TGCGCCAGCAGCCAAGATCAGGGGACCGGGGAGCTGTTTTTT.

This clonotype has only a few counts. One end of the junction fails to match germline, which may point to a read error. The chain recombines TRBV29-1 with TRBJ2-7; 14 positions agree with TRBD2. The germline gives CDR1 SQVTM, CDR2 ANQGSEA. This CDR3 comprises 13 residues. CDR3 DNA: TGCAGCGTAAAGACTAGCGGGAGGGCCGAGGAGTACTTC. Translating gives CSVKTSGRAEEYF.

As to this clonotype: A single base separates this from a much larger clone, so it may be a read error. The chain links TRBV7-2 to TRBJ1-2, with D possibly being TRBD1 (5 bases). Trimming stripped 10 bases from V and 4 bases from J, with 16 bases between. The CDR3 is 13 residues long. Germline V gives CDR1 SGHTA, CDR2 FQGNSA. In nucleotides, the CDR3 is TGTGCCAACAGTTCGGACGGGACCTATGGCTACACCTTC. This encodes CANSSDGTYGYTF.

This clonotype was recorded at least ten times. The chain employs TRBV7-2 and TRBJ2-7, with D possibly matching TRBD1 (6 bases). The CDR3 has 15 amino acids. Germline lookup yields CDR1 SGHTA and CDR2 FQGNSA. V was pared by 5 bases and J by 0 bases, with 14 bases between. The CDR3 nucleotides are TGTGCCAGCAGCCGGGGTCGGACAGCCTCCTACGAGCAGTACTTC. As protein: CASSRGRTASYEQYF.

Remarks on this clonotype: This may stem from a read error, because a much larger clone lies one nucleotide away. The CDR3 loop is CASSGLASGSSYNEQYF. In DNA, the CDR3 is TGTGCCAGCAGTGGGTTAGCGTCGGGGAGCTCCTACAATGAGCAGTACTTC. This sequence joins TRBV6-1 and TRBJ2-1, with D tentatively TRBD2 (5 bases). The J call may be incorrect, as the DNA end agrees better with TRBJ2-7. CDR1 is MNHNS, CDR2 SASEGT, per germline. The CDR3 spans 17 residues.

The chain joins TRBV20-1 to TRBJ2-7, with D uncertain. The V end was cut by 2 bases, the J end by 0 bases, with 8 bases between. The germline gives CDR1 DFQATT, CDR2 SNEGSKA (reference sequence). There are 13 residues in the CDR3. The CDR3 reads CSARSSLSYEQYF. CDR3 coding DNA: TGCAGTGCTAGATCCAGCCTCTCCTACGAGCAGTACTTC.

This clonotype was observed many times. The V gene is TRBV12-3 or TRBV12-4, the J gene TRBJ1-2, with a tentative D call TRBD1 (5 bases). CDR3 length: 14 residues. V lost 3 bases, J lost 4 bases, and 12 bases lay in between. In nucleotides, the CDR3 is TGTGCCAGCAGTTTCAGTGGGGGAACCTATGGCTACACCTTC. Its protein is CASSFSGGTYGYTF.

This clonotype was picked up many times. The chain links TRBV3-1 to TRBJ2-1, with D perhaps assigned TRBD1 or TRBD2 (5 bases each). Germline V gives CDR1 LGHDT, CDR2 YNNKEL (reference sequence). There are 15 residues in the CDR3. The ends were cut back, 1 base at V and 2 bases at J, with 9 bases in the middle. This chain's CDR3 is CASSQGQGPYNEQFF. The CDR3 nucleotides are TGTGCCAGCAGCCAAGGGCAGGGACCCTACAATGAGCAGTTCTTC.

Many counts were recorded for this clonotype. The chain carries TRBV2 and TRBJ2-1; 9 bases align to TRBD1. CDR1 SNHLY and CDR2 FYNNEI come from the germline V gene. V gave up 8 bases and J gave up 1 base; unmatched junction bases: 9. The CDR3 is made up of 16 amino acids. This CDR3 reads CASGGQGPLSYNEQFF. In DNA, the CDR3 is TGTGCCAGCGGGGGACAGGGCCCCTTATCCTACAATGAGCAGTTCTTC.

This rearrangement joins TRBV11-2 to TRBJ2-1; 9 nucleotides line up with TRBD1. The junction had 8 bases not matched to a gene; V was cut back by 7 bases and J by 4 bases. CDR3 length: 15 amino acids. The germline CDR1 and CDR2 sequences are SGHAT and FQNNGV. CDR3 DNA sequence: TGTGCCAGCAACATCCCGGGACAGGGTTACAATGAGCAGTTCTTC. Translation: CASNIPGQGYNEQFF.